The sequence of this TCR beta chain was determined in a study of T cells after yellow fever vaccination. The V gene lost 2 bases and the J gene lost 6 bases, with 11 bases spanning the gap. The CDR3 runs 13 residues. CDR1 is MNHNS and CDR2 is SASEGT in the germline V gene. TCRdb reprocessed the 5' RACE reads via MiXCR and lists one record per CDR3 protein. Here the sample spans 350,000 or so distinct CDR3 sequences, roughly 8% being singletons. The chain uses TRBV6-1 and TRBJ2-7, with a tentative D call TRBD2 (5 bases). The clonotype was recovered from a young man who received the YFV17D yellow fever vaccine. The starting material was PBMCs, obtained about 41 days after the first yellow fever vaccination. The CDR3 DNA reads as TGTGCCAGCAGTGAACAGCGGCGGAGCGAGCAGTACTTC. As protein: CASSEQRRSEQYF.